Each of the 26 T cell receptor beta chains below was sequenced from the same sample in a study of blood T cell repertoires in COVID-19. Assay used: immunoSEQ multiplex PCR; TCRdb lists only in-frame clones, some missing. The table records 30,000 to 45,000 clones, 80% to 95% of them present only once. Sequences were obtained from peripheral blood. The receptors shown here come from a man aged 50 to 59 with active COVID-19.

The chain links TRBV4-3 to TRBJ1-2, with D tentatively TRBD1 (6 bases). The length of the CDR3 is 15 residues. The V gene's germline CDR1 is LGHNA and CDR2 YSLEER. V was shortened by 3 bases and J by 0 bases, with 11 bases between the two germline ends. CDR3 DNA sequence: TGCGCCAGCAGCCAGCCGGGACAACCTAACTATGGCTACACCTTC. Translated: CASSQPGQPNYGYTF.

This chain uses TRBV9 with TRBJ1-2, with TRBD1 as a possible D gene (6 bases). Trimming took 4 bases from V and 2 from J, leaving 12 bases between them. Germline CDR1 reads SGDLS; CDR2 reads YYNGEE. This CDR3 has 14 residues. DNA for the CDR3: TGTGCCAGCAGCCCAACAGGGACCAACTATGGCTACACCTTC. It yields the protein CASSPTGTNYGYTF.

The rearrangement joins TRBV27 to TRBJ1-6; 11 bases line up with TRBD1. Germline V CDR1 and CDR2: MNHEY, SMNVEV (reference sequence). The CDR3 has 16 residues. V lost 0 bases, J lost 8 bases, and 3 bases stayed unmatched. The chain's CDR3 is CASSLSRTGGYSPLHF. The CDR3 DNA is TGTGCCAGCAGTTTATCCCGGACAGGGGGCTATTCACCCCTCCACTTT.

The CDR3 DNA sequence: TGTGCCAGCAGCTTAAAGGGGACTAGCGTCGGTGAGCAGTTCTTC. Protein product: CASSLKGTSVGEQFF. The chain uses TRBV7-3 and TRBJ2-1, with 10 bases that match TRBD2. CDR3 length: 15 amino acids. Unmatched junction bases numbered 6, after V lost 1 base and J lost 9 bases. CDR1 and CDR2 (germline): SGHTA, FQGTGA.

The V and J genes are TRBV6-4 and TRBJ2-1, with 11 bases identical to TRBD2. V dropped 7 bases and J dropped 6; count of bases not matched to a gene: 5. This CDR3 is 14 amino acids long. Germline V gene data show CDR1 as MRHNA and CDR2 as SNTAGT. The CDR3 loop reads CASTALAGGNEQFF. DNA for the CDR3: TGTGCCAGCACTGCCCTAGCGGGGGGCAATGAGCAGTTCTTC.

The J gene is TRBJ2-1, the V gene TRBV6-5; D may be TRBD2 (6 bases). V was cut by 1 base and J by 0 bases, with 10 bases left in between. Germline CDR1 MNHEY, CDR2 SVGAGI. This CDR3 has 16 residues. CDR3 residues: CASSYYGGSSYNEQFF. In DNA, the CDR3 is TGTGCCAGCAGTTACTATGGGGGGAGCTCCTACAATGAGCAGTTCTTC.

This clone was seen a single time. The chain links TRBV6-6 to TRBJ2-1; 8 bases are shared with TRBD2. The germline V gene encodes CDR1 MNHNY and CDR2 SVGAGI (reference sequence). V lost 5 bases, J lost 4 bases, and 4 bases stayed unmatched. This CDR3 is 14 amino acids long. In DNA form, the CDR3 reads TGTGCCAGCAGTCCGGGGGGGGTATACAATGAGCAGTTCTTC. This codes for CASSPGGVYNEQFF.

Note on this clone: A read error may account for a junction end that differs from germline. J is TRBJ1-4 and V is TRBV18; 8 positions match TRBD1. Germline V CDR1 and CDR2: KGHSH, LQKENI. This CDR3 comprises 15 residues. The CDR3 sequence is CASSPQGATNEKLFF. For the CDR3, the DNA is TGTGCCAGCTCCCCACAGGGGGCAACTAATGAAAAACTGTTTTTT.

The genes are TRBV7-9 and TRBJ1-4; D remains unclear. CDR1 SEHNR and CDR2 FQNEAQ come from the germline V gene (reference sequence). The CDR3 contains 15 residues. V lost 4 bases, J lost 4 bases, and 13 bases lay in between. The CDR3 DNA is TGTGCCAGCAGCTCCTCGACAACCTATAATGAAAAACTGTTTTTT. As protein: CASSSSTTYNEKLFF.

The J gene is TRBJ2-5, the V gene TRBV11-2; D is perhaps TRBD2 (5 bases). This CDR3 has 13 residues. The V gene's germline CDR1 is SGHAT and CDR2 FQNNGV. V was cut by 7 bases and J by 5 bases, with 14 bases left in between. The DNA for the CDR3 is TGTGCCAGCACCGACGTGCGAGGGGAGACCCAGTACTTC. Translated: CASTDVRGETQYF.

The chain carries TRBV12-5 and TRBJ1-1; D uncertain. This CDR3 has 13 amino acids. Trimming cost V 4 bases and J 1 base, with 7 bases left between them. Germline V gives CDR1 LGHNT, CDR2 FRNRAP. CDR3 DNA: TGTGCTAGTGGTTCTCCGCGGAACACTGAAGCTTTCTTT. It specifies CASGSPRNTEAFF. Complete variable domain (other parts from reference TRBV12-5 and TRBJ1-1): DARVTQTPRHKVTEMGQEVTMRCQPILGHNTVFWYRQTMMQGLELLAYFRNRAPLDDSGMPKDRFSAEMPDATLATLKIQPSEPRDSAVYFCASGSPRNTEAFFGQGTRLTVV.

This clone has just one count. The chain carries TRBV7-2 and TRBJ1-2, with TRBD1 matching 7 bases. Unmatched junction bases numbered 5, after V lost 7 bases and J lost 0 bases. Germline V gene lookup returns CDR1 SGHTA and CDR2 FQGNSA. The CDR3 contains 14 residues. CDR3 amino acids: CASTRDRSNYGYTF. The CDR3 DNA reads TGTGCCAGCACCAGGGACAGATCTAACTATGGCTACACCTTC.

V and J are TRBV5-1 and TRBJ2-1; the D gene is possibly TRBD2 (6 bases). CDR1 and CDR2 from the germline V gene are SGHRS and YFSETQ. The CDR3 length is 15 residues. V gave up 4 bases and J gave up 4 bases, with 15 bases separating them. The CDR3 DNA sequence: TGCGCCAGCAGCCCGTCCGGGACTGTATACAATGAGCAGTTCTTC. This sequence encodes CASSPSGTVYNEQFF.

V and J are TRBV30 and TRBJ2-3, with D perhaps matching TRBD1 (6 bases). The V gene lost 2 bases and the J gene lost 3 bases, with 18 bases spanning the gap. The CDR3 runs to 16 residues. Germline CDR1 reads GTSNPN; CDR2 reads SVGIG (reference sequence). The CDR3 coding sequence is TGTGCCTGGAGTATGCTTTCAGGGGAGAGAACAGATACGCAGTATTTT. This translates into CAWSMLSGERTDTQYF.

The V call is TRBV3-1 (or the pseudogene TRBV3-2), the J call TRBJ2-3, with D perhaps TRBD1 (5 bases). Germline V gene data show CDR1 as LGHDT and CDR2 as YNNKEL (reference sequence). Trimming stripped 1 base from V and 0 bases from J, with 11 bases between. The CDR3 has 16 amino acids. The CDR3 loop reads CASSQGGGASTDTQYF. The CDR3 nucleotides are TGTGCCAGCAGCCAAGGTGGTGGGGCCAGCACAGATACGCAGTATTTT.

The V and J genes are TRBV6-2 or TRBV6-3 and TRBJ2-5; the D gene is possibly TRBD1 (6 bases). V was shortened by 3 bases and J by 2 bases, with 10 bases between the two germline ends. CDR1 is MNHEY and CDR2 is SVGEGT in the germline V gene. The CDR3 is 14 amino acids. DNA for the CDR3: TGTGCCAGCAGTTATTCGGACAGACAAGAGACCCAGTACTTC. Translating it yields CASSYSDRQETQYF.

The genes are TRBV7-2 and TRBJ2-7, with D possibly matching TRBD2 (7 bases). The germline CDR1 and CDR2 sequences are SGHTA and FQGNSA. Trimming took off 8 bases at V and 4 bases at J, with 18 bases between the two ends. The CDR3 has 14 amino acids. The CDR3 DNA is TGTGCCAGCCTGGGGGGGACACCGACTTACGAGCAGTACTTC. It is translated as CASLGGTPTYEQYF.

V gene TRBV19 combines with J gene TRBJ1-5; D uncertain. V gave up 3 bases and J gave up 0 bases, with 9 bases separating them. CDR3 length: 15 amino acids. The germline V gene has CDR1 LNHDA and CDR2 SQIVND (reference sequence). The CDR3 region is CASSIGRHSNQPQHF. CDR3 DNA sequence: TGTGCCAGTAGTATTGGGAGACATAGCAATCAGCCCCAGCATTTT.

V and J are TRBV19 and TRBJ2-1; 7 bases match TRBD2. The V and J ends lost 5 bases and 4 bases, in that order; junction bases with no gene match: 5. The length of the CDR3 is 14 residues. Germline CDR1 LNHDA, CDR2 SQIVND (reference sequence). CDR3 sequence (DNA): TGTGCCAGTAGTCGGGGGGATACTTACAATGAGCAGTTCTTC. This encodes CASSRGDTYNEQFF.

The chain recombines TRBV7-2 with TRBJ2-1; D is possibly TRBD2 (6 bases). Germline V lookup: CDR1 SGHTA, CDR2 FQGNSA. The CDR3 has 16 amino acids. Trimming took 1 base from V and 6 from J, leaving 16 bases between them. The CDR3 region is CASSLEDGGVGNEQFF. The CDR3 coding sequence is TGTGCCAGCAGCTTAGAAGACGGGGGAGTTGGCAATGAGCAGTTCTTC.

The chain carries TRBV6-6 and TRBJ2-7; 7 bases line up with TRBD2. The germline CDR1 and CDR2 sequences are MNHNY and SVGAGI (reference sequence). The ends lost 0 bases at V and 3 bases at J; junction bases unmatched: 2. The CDR3 sequence is 14 residues long. The CDR3 bases are TGTGCCAGCAGTTACTCCCCTAGCGGCTACGAGCAGTACTTC. It translates to CASSYSPSGYEQYF.

The V and J genes are TRBV11-2 and TRBJ2-7; no clear D. CDR3 size: 12 residues. Germline values: CDR1 SGHAT, CDR2 FQNNGV. V dropped 2 bases and J dropped 5 bases, with 7 bases sitting between them. DNA of the CDR3: TGTGCCAGCAGCTTAATCCTCGACGAGCAGTACTTC. Translation: CASSLILDEQYF. The entire variable domain, with the rest obtained from reference TRBV11-2 and TRBJ2-7, is as follows: EAGVAQSPRYKIIEKRQSVAFWCNPISGHATLYWYQQILGQGPKLLIQFQNNGVVDDSQLPKDRFSAERLKGVDSTLKIQPAKLEDSAVYLCASSLILDEQYFGPGTRLTVT.

The J gene is TRBJ1-2, the V gene TRBV4-2; 9 bases are shared with TRBD1. Germline V gene lookup returns CDR1 LGHNA and CDR2 YNFKEQ. This CDR3 region has 14 residues. J lost 8 bases, V lost 4 bases, and 8 bases had no gene match. This CDR3 reads CASSPNRGREGYTF. The CDR3 DNA reads as TGTGCCAGCAGCCCAAACAGGGGGCGTGAAGGCTACACCTTC.

The V and J genes are TRBV7-9 and TRBJ1-1; 7 bases fit TRBD1. Trimming at V came to 6 bases and at J to 6 bases, leaving 4 bases not matched to a gene. This CDR3 contains 12 residues. Germline V gene lookup returns CDR1 SEHNR and CDR2 FQNEAQ (reference sequence). The CDR3 bases are TGTGCCAGCAGTTCCGACAGGGCTGAAGCTTTCTTT. Amino acids: CASSSDRAEAFF.

The rearrangement uses TRBV6-5 and TRBJ2-2; D perhaps matches TRBD1 (6 bases). Trimming stripped 5 bases from V and 4 bases from J, with 14 bases between. The CDR3 has 15 residues. The germline V gene encodes CDR1 MNHEY and CDR2 SVGAGI. Written as DNA, the CDR3 is TGTGCCAGCAGTCGAACGACAGGAGTCACCGGGGAGCTGTTTTTT. It translates to CASSRTTGVTGELFF.

The chain has TRBV5-1 and TRBJ1-5; the D is unclear. This CDR3 is built from 14 residues. Per germline, CDR1 SGHRS and CDR2 YFSETQ. V was cut by 3 bases and J by 3 bases, with 10 bases left in between. CDR3 nucleotides: TGCGCCAGCAGCTACGACGGACTCAATCAGCCCCAGCATTTT. This codes for CASSYDGLNQPQHF. The whole variable domain, filled in from reference TRBV5-1 and TRBJ1-5, reads KAGVTQTPRYLIKTRGQQVTLSCSPISGHRSVSWYQQTPGQGLQFLFEYFSETQRNKGNFPGRFSGRQFSNSRSEMNVSTLELGDSALYLCASSYDGLNQPQHFGDGTRLSIL.